The 28 T cell receptor beta chains below come from one sample, sequenced in a study of shared clonotypes between healthy human individuals. Libraries were prepared by immunoSEQ multiplex PCR; TCRdb keeps only in-frame clonotypes and omits some of them. The data hold some 2.1 million clones, with 85% to 95% observed a single time. Sequenced material: naive CD4+ T cells sorted from blood. Subset in this sample: CD45RA+ positively selected. The receptors shown here come from a man younger than 35 in good health.

Comments on this clone: One end of the junction does not line up with germline, which may come from a read error. This chain connects TRBV5-4 to TRBJ2-7, with D possibly being TRBD1 (5 bases). The germline V gene encodes CDR1 SGHNT and CDR2 YYREEE (reference sequence). The CDR3 sequence is 13 residues long. DNA for the CDR3: TGTGCCAGCAGCTTAGTAGGGGTCTACGAGCGGTACTTC. Its protein product is CASSLVGVYERYF.

The V gene is TRBV9, the J gene TRBJ2-5; no definite D call. V was clipped by 6 bases and J by 2 bases, with 11 bases between them. The CDR3 has 13 residues. The germline V gene has CDR1 SGDLS and CDR2 YYNGEE. The DNA of the CDR3 is TGTGCCAGCAAGTTCGAGGCGCAAGAGACCCAGTACTTC. This sequence encodes CASKFEAQETQYF.

Only a few counts were recorded for this clone. The V call is TRBV6-1, the J call TRBJ2-3; 12 bases agree with TRBD1. CDR3 length: 15 residues. Germline CDR1 and CDR2: MNHNS and SASEGT. The V and J ends lost 7 bases and 6 bases, in that order; junction bases with no gene match: 8. The CDR3 reads CASTPGQGAVDTQYF. The CDR3 DNA follows: TGTGCCAGCACTCCGGGACAGGGGGCAGTCGATACGCAGTATTTT.

The gene calls are TRBV4-1 and TRBJ2-7; 9 bases fit TRBD2. V lost 3 bases to trimming and J lost 9 bases; unmatched junction nucleotides: 24. From germline, CDR1 is MGHRA and CDR2 YSYEKL. The CDR3 length is 19 residues. CDR3 sequence (DNA): TGCGCCAGCAGCCAGCCCCAGCGGGGGGTTGGGCAGGGGCCCTTCTTGCAGTACTTC. It is translated as CASSQPQRGVGQGPFLQYF.

The count of this clone is one. The J gene is TRBJ2-7, the V gene TRBV6-5, with TRBD1 matching 9 bases. The CDR3 covers 13 residues. V lost 6 bases to trimming and J lost 5 bases; unmatched junction nucleotides: 5. CDR1 is MNHEY, CDR2 SVGAGI, per germline. The CDR3 region has the DNA TGTGCCAGCAGGGCTACAGGGGGCCACGAGCAGTACTTC. It translates to CASRATGGHEQYF.

V usage is TRBV30 and J usage is TRBJ2-2; tentative D call: TRBD1 (6 bases). V was clipped by 0 bases and J by 4 bases, with 15 bases between them. Per the germline V gene, CDR1 is GTSNPN and CDR2 is SVGIG (reference sequence). The CDR3 has 16 amino acids. The CDR3 region has the DNA TGTGCCTGGAGTGTACGTGCAGGGGCGGTCACCGGGGAGCTGTTTTTT. Amino acid sequence: CAWSVRAGAVTGELFF.

To note about this clone: This may arise from a read error, as a much more abundant clone is one base away. CDR3 residues: CSSRRNFGEAETQYF. CDR3 DNA: TGCAGCTCCCGGCGGAATTTCGGCGAAGCGGAGACCCAGTACTTC. J is TRBJ2-7 and V is TRBV29-1; D not resolved. The J call is uncertain, as TRBJ2-5 better fits the DNA end. Germline lookup yields CDR1 SQVTM and CDR2 ANQGSEA. This CDR3 has 15 amino acids.

The genes are TRBV7-3 and TRBJ1-4, with D perhaps TRBD1 (6 bases). The length of the CDR3 is 16 residues. V was cut by 6 bases and J by 3 bases, with 17 bases left in between. CDR1 and CDR2 from the germline V gene are SGHTA and FQGTGA. CDR3 bases: TGTGCCAGCAGACCTAAAACAGGGCCGGCTAATGAAAAACTGTTTTTT. Translation gives CASRPKTGPANEKLFF.

As DNA, the CDR3 is TGTGCCAGTAAGGTATTCGGGCAGGAAAAGGAAGCTTTCTTT. This codes for CASKVFGQEKEAFF. The rearrangement joins TRBV19 to TRBJ1-1; D gene uncertain. V lost 7 bases, J lost 8 bases, and 20 bases lay in between. Germline CDR1 and CDR2: LNHDA and SQIVND (reference sequence). The CDR3 spans 14 residues. Based on the CDR3 plus reference TRBV19 and TRBJ1-1, the full variable domain is DGGITQSPKYLFRKEGQNVTLSCEQNLNHDAMYWYRQDPGQGLRLIYYSQIVNDFQKGDIAEGYSVSREKKESFPLTVTSAQKNPTAFYLCASKVFGQEKEAFFGQGTRLTVV.

The chain is built from TRBV6-6 and TRBJ1-2, with unresolved D. The CDR3 extends over 12 amino acids. The V end lost 1 base, the J end lost 7 bases, and 7 bases lay between the germline ends. The germline CDR1 and CDR2 sequences are MNHNY and SVGAGI (reference sequence). This chain's CDR3 is CASSYWDAGYTF. The CDR3 DNA is TGTGCCAGCAGTTACTGGGATGCTGGCTACACCTTC.

The gene calls are TRBV13 and TRBJ1-6; the D is unclear. Trimming shortened V by 7 bases and J by 6 bases, and 10 bases separated the two germline ends. The CDR3 contains 13 residues. The germline V gene has CDR1 PRHDT and CDR2 FYEKMQ (reference sequence). CDR3 residues: CASTLGSNSPLHF. DNA of the CDR3: TGTGCCAGCACCCTAGGTAGTAATTCACCCCTCCACTTT.

This clone is a singleton in its sample. V usage is TRBV30 and J usage is TRBJ1-5; no definite D call. Looked up from germline, CDR1 is GTSNPN and CDR2 is SVGIG (reference sequence). This CDR3 is built from 14 residues. Trimming pared 2 bases from V and 9 bases from J, leaving 17 bases between. The CDR3, as DNA: TGTGCCTGGAGTCTACCTGGGGTGGGTCGGCCCCAGCATTTT. Translating it yields CAWSLPGVGRPQHF.

This clone was detected only once. The J gene is TRBJ2-1, the V gene TRBV5-1, with 8 nucleotides matching TRBD2. The CDR3 is 16 residues long. In germline, CDR1 is SGHRS, CDR2 YFSETQ. With 0 bases clipped from V and 4 bases from J, the junction kept 6 bases outside the gene matches. The CDR3 spells CASSLGLALQYNEQFF. The CDR3 nucleotides are TGCGCCAGCAGCTTGGGACTAGCGTTACAATACAATGAGCAGTTCTTC.

This clone was observed a single time. This rearrangement joins TRBV11-2 to TRBJ1-2; weak D call: TRBD1 (6 bases). This CDR3 has 16 amino acids. CDR1 SGHAT and CDR2 FQNNGV come from the germline V gene. Trimming shortened V by 5 bases and J by 6 bases, and 22 bases separated the two germline ends. The chain's CDR3 is CASSLRSGGAVDGYTF. The CDR3 nucleotides are TGTGCCAGCAGCCTGAGATCGGGGGGCGCAGTGGATGGCTACACCTTC.

V usage is TRBV10-3 and J usage is TRBJ2-1; D uncertain. From germline, CDR1 is ENHRY and CDR2 SYGVKD. The CDR3 consists of 15 residues. V was clipped by 4 bases and J by 6 bases, with 16 bases between them. The CDR3 is CAISVTPNSINEQFF. The CDR3 DNA sequence: TGTGCCATCAGTGTCACCCCTAATAGCATCAATGAGCAGTTCTTC.

Comments on this clone: Other nucleotide sequences from this sample produce the same CDR3. This sequence joins TRBV30 and TRBJ1-5; D is perhaps TRBD1 (5 bases). Germline CDR1 is GTSNPN and CDR2 is SVGIG (reference sequence). V was clipped by 5 bases and J by 4 bases, with 12 bases between them. The CDR3 sequence is 13 residues long. The CDR3, as DNA: TGTGCCTGGTCGAGACAGCCTAATCAGCCCCAGCATTTT. Amino acids: CAWSRQPNQPQHF.

Concerning this clone itself: Other DNA sequences in the same sample also yield this CDR3. This chain joins TRBV19 and TRBJ1-2; unclear D gene. The V end was cut by 3 bases, the J end by 4 bases, with 9 bases between. The CDR3 totals 13 residues. Germline assignment: CDR1 LNHDA and CDR2 SQIVND (reference sequence). CDR3 sequence (DNA): TGTGCCAGTAGTATCAGCGGAATCTATGGCTACACCTTC. This encodes CASSISGIYGYTF.

The V gene is TRBV10-3, the J gene TRBJ2-3, with 13 positions matching TRBD2. This CDR3 is built from 16 residues. The germline V gene encodes CDR1 ENHRY and CDR2 SYGVKD. With 9 bases clipped from V and 0 bases from J, the junction kept 6 bases outside the gene matches. The CDR3: CAIGGLAGPSTDTQYF. Here the CDR3 DNA reads TGTGCCATAGGGGGACTAGCGGGGCCTAGCACAGATACGCAGTATTTT.

The rearrangement joins TRBV19 to TRBJ1-1, with D perhaps TRBD1 (6 bases). The CDR3 is made up of 14 amino acids. Germline CDR1 is LNHDA and CDR2 is SQIVND (reference sequence). Trimming took off 8 bases at V and 3 bases at J, with 16 bases between the two ends. The CDR3 spells CASVQGIGYTEAFF. The CDR3 region has the DNA TGTGCCAGTGTACAGGGAATAGGGTACACTGAAGCTTTCTTT.

This clone was observed once. The gene calls are TRBV2 and TRBJ2-7; D is unresolved. This CDR3 contains 12 residues. V was clipped by 7 bases and J by 2 bases, with 9 bases between them. Germline V gene sequence: CDR1 SNHLY, CDR2 FYNNEI. This CDR3 is CASNGPPYEQYF. The CDR3 bases are TGTGCCAGCAATGGCCCCCCCTACGAGCAGTACTTC.

The rearrangement joins TRBV5-1 to TRBJ1-1; no clear D gene. The germline V gene encodes CDR1 SGHRS and CDR2 YFSETQ. The CDR3 extends over 15 amino acids. V lost 3 bases and J 1 base, leaving 13 bases between the germline ends. CDR3 DNA: TGCGCCAGCAGCTCAACGGGAGCACAGAACACTGAAGCTTTCTTT. It codes for CASSSTGAQNTEAFF.

J is TRBJ2-7 and V is TRBV15; the match to TRBD2 covers 7 bases. V gave up 0 bases and J gave up 1 base; unmatched junction bases: 3. The CDR3 sequence is 15 residues long. CDR1 is LNHNV, CDR2 YYDKDF, per germline (reference sequence). As DNA, the CDR3 is TGTGCCACCAGCAGAGAGACTAGCTCATCCTACGAGCAGTACTTC. Its protein product is CATSRETSSSYEQYF.

The chain has TRBV7-2 and TRBJ2-7, with 8 nucleotides matching TRBD2. This CDR3 has 15 amino acids. Germline CDR1 and CDR2: SGHTA and FQGNSA. Trimming removed 5 bases from V and 2 bases from J; junction bases left unmatched: 8. CDR3 nucleotide sequence: TGTGCCAGCAGCCTAAACGGACTAGCCCCCTACGAGCAGTACTTC. Its protein is CASSLNGLAPYEQYF. Full variable domain (rest looked up from reference TRBV7-2 and TRBJ2-7): GAGVSQSPSNKVTEKGKDVELRCDPISGHTALYWYRQSLGQGLEFLIYFQGNSAPDKSGLPSDRFSAERTGGSVSTLTIQRTQQEDSAVYLCASSLNGLAPYEQYFGPGTRLTVT.

V and J are TRBV5-6 and TRBJ1-5; D gene uncertain. CDR1 and CDR2 from the germline V gene are SGHDT and YYEEEE. The V end was cut by 2 bases, the J end by 3 bases, with 12 bases between. This CDR3 is built from 15 residues. CDR3 amino acids: CASSLDGRTNQPQHF. The CDR3 bases are TGTGCCAGCAGCTTAGACGGCCGGACCAATCAGCCCCAGCATTTT.

The genes are TRBV6-5 and TRBJ2-7; weak D call: TRBD2 (6 bases). The V end was cut by 2 bases, the J end by 2 bases, with 10 bases between. This CDR3 is 14 amino acids long. Germline-derived CDR1 and CDR2 are MNHEY and SVGAGI. As DNA, the CDR3 is TGTGCCAGCAGTTACCGGGCGGGAACCTACGAGCAGTACTTC. Amino acids: CASSYRAGTYEQYF.

The V call is TRBV14, the J call TRBJ2-1, with D unclear. Germline loops: CDR1 SGHDN, CDR2 FVKESK. Trimming left V 3 bases short and J 1 base short, with 13 bases between. This CDR3 spans 16 amino acids. The CDR3 coding sequence is TGTGCCAGCAGCCAGGCTACCAAACCGTCCTACAATGAGCAGTTCTTC. It is translated as CASSQATKPSYNEQFF.

J is TRBJ2-6 and V is TRBV5-1; D is ambiguous. Trimming took off 6 bases at V and 0 bases at J, with 7 bases between the two ends. The CDR3 loop spans 14 amino acids. CDR1 SGHRS and CDR2 YFSETQ come from the germline V gene. CDR3 amino acids: CASKRDSGANVLTF. The CDR3 bases are TGCGCCAGCAAGCGCGACTCTGGGGCCAACGTCCTGACTTTC. Supplemented by reference TRBV5-1 and TRBJ2-6, the full variable domain reads KAGVTQTPRYLIKTRGQQVTLSCSPISGHRSVSWYQQTPGQGLQFLFEYFSETQRNKGNFPGRFSGRQFSNSRSEMNVSTLELGDSALYLCASKRDSGANVLTFGAGSRLTVL.

This sequence joins TRBV6-1 and TRBJ2-1, with 9 bases fitting TRBD2. The CDR3 is 14 residues long. Germline values: CDR1 MNHNS, CDR2 SASEGT. V lost 7 bases to trimming and J lost 1 base; unmatched junction nucleotides: 2. The CDR3 region has the DNA TGTGCCAGCACCACTAGCGGGTCCTACAATGAGCAGTTCTTC. Amino acid sequence: CASTTSGSYNEQFF.